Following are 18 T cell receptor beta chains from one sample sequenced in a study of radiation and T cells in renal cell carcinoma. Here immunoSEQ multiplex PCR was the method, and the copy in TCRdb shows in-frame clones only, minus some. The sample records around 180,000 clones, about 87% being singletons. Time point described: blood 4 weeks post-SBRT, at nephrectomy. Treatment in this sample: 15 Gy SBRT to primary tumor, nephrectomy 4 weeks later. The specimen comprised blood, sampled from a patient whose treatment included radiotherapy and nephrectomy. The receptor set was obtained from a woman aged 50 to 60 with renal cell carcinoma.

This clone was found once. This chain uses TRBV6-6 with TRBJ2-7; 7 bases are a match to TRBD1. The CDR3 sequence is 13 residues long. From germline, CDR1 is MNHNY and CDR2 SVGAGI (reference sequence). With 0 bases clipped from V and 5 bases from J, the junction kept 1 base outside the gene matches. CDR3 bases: TGTGCCAGCAGTTACTCGACAGGGAACGAGCAGTACTTC. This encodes CASSYSTGNEQYF.

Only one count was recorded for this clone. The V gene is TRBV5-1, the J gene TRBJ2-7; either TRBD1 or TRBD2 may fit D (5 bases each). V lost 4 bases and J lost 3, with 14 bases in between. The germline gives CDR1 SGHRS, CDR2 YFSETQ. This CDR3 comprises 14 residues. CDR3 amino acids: CASSPMGEHYEQYF. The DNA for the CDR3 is TGCGCCAGCAGCCCCATGGGGGAACACTACGAGCAGTACTTC.

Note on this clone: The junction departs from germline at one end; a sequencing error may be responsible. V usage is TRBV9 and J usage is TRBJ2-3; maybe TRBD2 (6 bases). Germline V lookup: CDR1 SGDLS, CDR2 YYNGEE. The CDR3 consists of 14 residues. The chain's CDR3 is CASSVATSRDTQYF. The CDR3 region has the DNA TGTGCCAGCAGCGTAGCAACTAGCAGAGATACGCAGTATTTT.

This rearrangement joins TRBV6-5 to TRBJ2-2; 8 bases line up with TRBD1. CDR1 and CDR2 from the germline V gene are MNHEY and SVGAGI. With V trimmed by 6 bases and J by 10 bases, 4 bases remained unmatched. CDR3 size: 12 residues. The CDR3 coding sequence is TGTGCCAGCAGAGACAGGGGATTGGAGCTGTTTTTT. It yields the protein CASRDRGLELFF.

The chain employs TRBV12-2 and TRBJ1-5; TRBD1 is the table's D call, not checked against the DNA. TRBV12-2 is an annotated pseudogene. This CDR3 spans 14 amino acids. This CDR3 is CASRLVGINQPQHF. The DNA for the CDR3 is TGTGCAAGTCGCTTAGTGGGCATTAATCAGCCCCAGCATTTT.

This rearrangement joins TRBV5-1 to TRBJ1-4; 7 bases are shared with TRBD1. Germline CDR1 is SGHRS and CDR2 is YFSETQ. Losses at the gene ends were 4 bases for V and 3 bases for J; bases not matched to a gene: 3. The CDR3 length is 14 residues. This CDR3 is CASSEQGSNEKLFF. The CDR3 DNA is TGCGCCAGCAGCGAACAGGGGTCTAATGAAAAACTGTTTTTT.

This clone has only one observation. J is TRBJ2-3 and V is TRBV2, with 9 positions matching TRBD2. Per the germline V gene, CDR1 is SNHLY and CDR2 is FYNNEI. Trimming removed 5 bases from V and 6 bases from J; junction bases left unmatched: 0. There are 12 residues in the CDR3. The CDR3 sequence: CASSTSGDTQYF. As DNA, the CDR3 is TGTGCCAGCAGTACTAGCGGGGATACGCAGTATTTT.

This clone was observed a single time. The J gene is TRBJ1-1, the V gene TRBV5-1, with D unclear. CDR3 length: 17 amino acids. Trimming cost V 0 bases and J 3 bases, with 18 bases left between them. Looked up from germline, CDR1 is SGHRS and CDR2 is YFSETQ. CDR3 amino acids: CASSLVVSVGMDTEAFF. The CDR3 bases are TGCGCCAGCAGCTTGGTGGTTTCTGTGGGGATGGACACTGAAGCTTTCTTT. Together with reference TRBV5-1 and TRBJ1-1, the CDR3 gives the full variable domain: KAGVTQTPRYLIKTRGQQVTLSCSPISGHRSVSWYQQTPGQGLQFLFEYFSETQRNKGNFPGRFSGRQFSNSRSEMNVSTLELGDSALYLCASSLVVSVGMDTEAFFGQGTRLTVV.

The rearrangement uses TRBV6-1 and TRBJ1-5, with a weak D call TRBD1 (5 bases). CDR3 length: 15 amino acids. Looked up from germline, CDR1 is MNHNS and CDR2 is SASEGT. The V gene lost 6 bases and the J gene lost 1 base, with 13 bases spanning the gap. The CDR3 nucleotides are TGTGCCAGCAGGCCCACCGACAGAAGCAATCAGCCCCAGCATTTT. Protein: CASRPTDRSNQPQHF.

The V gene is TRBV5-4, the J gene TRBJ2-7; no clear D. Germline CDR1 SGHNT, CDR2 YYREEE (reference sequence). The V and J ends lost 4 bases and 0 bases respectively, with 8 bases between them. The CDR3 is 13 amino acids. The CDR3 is CASSRASSYEQYF. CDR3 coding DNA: TGTGCCAGCAGCCGAGCGAGCTCCTACGAGCAGTACTTC.

CDR3 sequence reads: CASSESGGEQYF. The CDR3, as DNA: TGCGCCAGCAGTGAGTCGGGCGGGGAGCAGTACTTC. The V and J genes are TRBV10-1 and TRBJ2-7, with a weak D call TRBD2 (5 bases). CDR1 is WNHNN, CDR2 SYGVQD, per germline (reference sequence). The CDR3 is 12 amino acids. Trimming stripped 0 bases from V and 7 bases from J, with 7 bases between.

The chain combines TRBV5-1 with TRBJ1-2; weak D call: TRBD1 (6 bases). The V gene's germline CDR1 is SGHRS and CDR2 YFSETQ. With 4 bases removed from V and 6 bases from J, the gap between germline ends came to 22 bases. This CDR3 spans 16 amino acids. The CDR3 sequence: CASSPDGGREIHGYTF. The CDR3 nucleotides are TGCGCCAGCAGCCCCGACGGGGGCAGGGAGATCCATGGCTACACCTTC.

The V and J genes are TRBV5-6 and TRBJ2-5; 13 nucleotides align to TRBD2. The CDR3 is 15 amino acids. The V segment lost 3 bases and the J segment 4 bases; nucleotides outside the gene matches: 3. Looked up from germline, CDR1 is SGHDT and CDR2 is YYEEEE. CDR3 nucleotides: TGTGCCAGCAGCTACCGGACTAGCGGGGGAGAGACCCAGTACTTC. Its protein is CASSYRTSGGETQYF.

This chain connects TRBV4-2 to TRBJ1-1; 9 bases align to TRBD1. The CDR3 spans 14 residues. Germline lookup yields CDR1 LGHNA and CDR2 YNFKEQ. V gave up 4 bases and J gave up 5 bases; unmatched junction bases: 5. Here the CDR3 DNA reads TGTGCCAGCAGCCGAAGACAGGGGGAGACTGAAGCTTTCTTT. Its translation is CASSRRQGETEAFF.

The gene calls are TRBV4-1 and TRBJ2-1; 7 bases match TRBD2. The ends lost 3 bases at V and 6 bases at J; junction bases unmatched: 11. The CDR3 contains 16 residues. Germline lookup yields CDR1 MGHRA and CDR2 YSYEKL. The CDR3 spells CASSQIGTTLGNEQFF. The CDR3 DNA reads TGCGCCAGCAGCCAGATCGGGACTACCCTAGGCAATGAGCAGTTCTTC.

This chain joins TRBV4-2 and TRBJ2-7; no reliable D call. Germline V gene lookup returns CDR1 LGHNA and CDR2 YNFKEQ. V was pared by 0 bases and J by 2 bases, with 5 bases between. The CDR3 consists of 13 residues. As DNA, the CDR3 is TGTGCCAGCAGCCAAGACTTAGCCTACGAGCAGTACTTC. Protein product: CASSQDLAYEQYF.

CDR3 sequence (DNA): TGTGCCAGTAGTATAGAGGACCGGAGCTCCTACGAGCAGTACTTC. Its protein product is CASSIEDRSSYEQYF. The chain recombines TRBV19 with TRBJ2-7; D unresolved. This CDR3 region has 15 residues. Trimming took off 0 bases at V and 0 bases at J, with 9 bases between the two ends. Germline assignment: CDR1 LNHDA and CDR2 SQIVND (reference sequence).

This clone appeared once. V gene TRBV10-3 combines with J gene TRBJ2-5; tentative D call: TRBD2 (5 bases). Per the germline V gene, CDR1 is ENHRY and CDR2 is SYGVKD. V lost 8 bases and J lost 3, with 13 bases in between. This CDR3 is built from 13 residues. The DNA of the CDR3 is TGTGCCATCGGGGAGCTGGCGGAAGAGACCCAGTACTTC. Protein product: CAIGELAEETQYF.